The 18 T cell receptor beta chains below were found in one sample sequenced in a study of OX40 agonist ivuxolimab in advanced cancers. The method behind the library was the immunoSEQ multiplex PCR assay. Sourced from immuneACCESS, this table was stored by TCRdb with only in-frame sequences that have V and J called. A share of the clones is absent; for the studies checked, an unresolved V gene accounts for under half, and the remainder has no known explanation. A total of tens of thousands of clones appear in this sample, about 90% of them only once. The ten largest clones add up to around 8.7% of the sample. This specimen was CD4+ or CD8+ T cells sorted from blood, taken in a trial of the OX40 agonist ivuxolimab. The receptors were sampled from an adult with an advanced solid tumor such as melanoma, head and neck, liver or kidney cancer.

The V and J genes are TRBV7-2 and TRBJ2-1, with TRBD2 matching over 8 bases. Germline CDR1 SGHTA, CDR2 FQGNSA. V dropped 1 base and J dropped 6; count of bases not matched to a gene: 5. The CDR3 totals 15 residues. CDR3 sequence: CASSLGAGGANEQFF. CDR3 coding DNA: TGTGCCAGCAGCTTAGGGGCGGGAGGAGCCAATGAGCAGTTCTTC.

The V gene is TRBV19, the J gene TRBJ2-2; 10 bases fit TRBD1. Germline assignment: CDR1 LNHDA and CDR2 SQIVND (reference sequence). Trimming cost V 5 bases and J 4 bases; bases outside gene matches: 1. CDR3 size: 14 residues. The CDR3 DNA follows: TGTGCCAGTAGTTGGACAGGGGGCACCGGGGAGCTGTTTTTT. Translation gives CASSWTGGTGELFF.

The CDR3 DNA sequence: TGTGCCAGTAGCACCCCATTTTACTCTGGAAACACCATATATTTT. It translates to CASSTPFYSGNTIYF. This chain uses TRBV19 with TRBJ1-3; D not certain. The length of the CDR3 is 15 residues. V was trimmed by 6 bases and J by 0 bases, leaving 12 bases between them. Germline values: CDR1 LNHDA, CDR2 SQIVND (reference sequence). Full variable domain (outside the CDR3, taken from reference TRBV19 and TRBJ1-3): DGGITQSPKYLFRKEGQNVTLSCEQNLNHDAMYWYRQDPGQGLRLIYYSQIVNDFQKGDIAEGYSVSREKKESFPLTVTSAQKNPTAFYLCASSTPFYSGNTIYFGEGSWLTVV.

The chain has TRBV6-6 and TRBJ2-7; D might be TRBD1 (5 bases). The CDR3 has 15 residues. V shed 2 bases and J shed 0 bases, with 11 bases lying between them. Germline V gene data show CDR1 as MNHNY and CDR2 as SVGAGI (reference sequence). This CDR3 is CASSYEGVDSYEQYF. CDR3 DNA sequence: TGTGCCAGCAGTTACGAAGGGGTAGACTCCTACGAGCAGTACTTC.

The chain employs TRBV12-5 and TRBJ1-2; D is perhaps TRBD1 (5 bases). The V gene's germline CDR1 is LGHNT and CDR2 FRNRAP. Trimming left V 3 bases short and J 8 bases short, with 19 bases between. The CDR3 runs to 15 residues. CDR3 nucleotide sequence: TGTGCTAGTGGTTTCACCGGGACCCGGGGTGGGGGCTACACCTTC. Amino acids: CASGFTGTRGGGYTF. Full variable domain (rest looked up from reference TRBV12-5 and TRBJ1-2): DARVTQTPRHKVTEMGQEVTMRCQPILGHNTVFWYRQTMMQGLELLAYFRNRAPLDDSGMPKDRFSAEMPDATLATLKIQPSEPRDSAVYFCASGFTGTRGGGYTFGSGTRLTVV.

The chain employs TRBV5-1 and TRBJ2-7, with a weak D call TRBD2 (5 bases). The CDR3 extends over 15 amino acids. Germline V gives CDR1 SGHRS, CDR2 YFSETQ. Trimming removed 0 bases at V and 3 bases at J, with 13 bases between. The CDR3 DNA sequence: TGCGCCAGCAGCTTGGCCCTCGGGGATGGCTACGAGCAGTACTTC. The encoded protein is CASSLALGDGYEQYF.

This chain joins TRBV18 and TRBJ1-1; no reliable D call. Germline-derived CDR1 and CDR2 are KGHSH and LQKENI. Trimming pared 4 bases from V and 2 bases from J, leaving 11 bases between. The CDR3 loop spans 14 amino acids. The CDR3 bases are TGTGCCAGCTCACTATCGACGGCCAACACTGAAGCTTTCTTT. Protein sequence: CASSLSTANTEAFF.

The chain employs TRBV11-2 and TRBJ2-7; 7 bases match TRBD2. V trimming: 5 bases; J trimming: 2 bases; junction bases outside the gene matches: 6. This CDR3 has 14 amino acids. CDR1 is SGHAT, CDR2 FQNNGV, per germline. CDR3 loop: CASSLAGLTYEQYF. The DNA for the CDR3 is TGTGCCAGCAGCCTCGCGGGACTAACCTACGAGCAGTACTTC.

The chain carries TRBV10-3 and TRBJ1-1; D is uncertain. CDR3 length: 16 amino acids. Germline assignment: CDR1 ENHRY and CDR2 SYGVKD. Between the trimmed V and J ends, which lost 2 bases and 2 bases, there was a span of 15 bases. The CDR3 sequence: CAISELAGSPNTEAFF. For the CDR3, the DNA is TGTGCCATCAGTGAGCTGGCGGGCTCCCCCAACACTGAAGCTTTCTTT.

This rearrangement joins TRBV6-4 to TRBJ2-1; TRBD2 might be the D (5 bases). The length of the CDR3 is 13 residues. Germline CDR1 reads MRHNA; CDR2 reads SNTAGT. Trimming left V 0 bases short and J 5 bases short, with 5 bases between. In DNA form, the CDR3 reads TGTGCCAGCAGTGACTCGACTAACAATGAGCAGTTCTTC. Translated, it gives CASSDSTNNEQFF.

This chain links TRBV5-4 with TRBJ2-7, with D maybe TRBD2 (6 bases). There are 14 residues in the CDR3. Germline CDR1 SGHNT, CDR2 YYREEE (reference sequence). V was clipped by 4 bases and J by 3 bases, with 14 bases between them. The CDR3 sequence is CASSARGAGYEQYF. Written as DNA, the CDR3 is TGTGCCAGCAGCGCTAGGGGAGCGGGCTACGAGCAGTACTTC. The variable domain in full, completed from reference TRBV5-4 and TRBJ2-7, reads ETGVTQSPTHLIKTRGQQVTLRCSSQSGHNTVSWYQQALGQGPQFIFQYYREEENGRGNFPPRFSGLQFPNYSSELNVNALELDDSALYLCASSARGAGYEQYFGPGTRLTVT.

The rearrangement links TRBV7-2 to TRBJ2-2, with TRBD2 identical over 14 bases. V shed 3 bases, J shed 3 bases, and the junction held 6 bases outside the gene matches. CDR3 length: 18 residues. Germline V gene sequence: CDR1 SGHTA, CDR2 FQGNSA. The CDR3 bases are TGTGCCAGCAGCTTTCGACTAGCGGGAGGGCGGTACACCGGGGAGCTGTTTTTT. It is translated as CASSFRLAGGRYTGELFF.

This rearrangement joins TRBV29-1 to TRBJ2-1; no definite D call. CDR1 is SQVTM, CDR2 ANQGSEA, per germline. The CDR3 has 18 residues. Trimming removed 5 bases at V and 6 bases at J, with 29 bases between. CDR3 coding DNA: TGCAGCGTTCCAAAAATAGGCGTGCAGACACAACCCCTCAATGAGCAGTTCTTC. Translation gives CSVPKIGVQTQPLNEQFF.

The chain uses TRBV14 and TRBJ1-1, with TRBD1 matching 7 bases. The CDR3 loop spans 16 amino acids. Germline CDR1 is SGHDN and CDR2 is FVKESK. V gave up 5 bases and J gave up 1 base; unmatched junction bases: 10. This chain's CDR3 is CASSSLDRERNTEAFF. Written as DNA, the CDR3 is TGTGCCAGCAGCTCACTCGACAGGGAGAGGAACACTGAAGCTTTCTTT.

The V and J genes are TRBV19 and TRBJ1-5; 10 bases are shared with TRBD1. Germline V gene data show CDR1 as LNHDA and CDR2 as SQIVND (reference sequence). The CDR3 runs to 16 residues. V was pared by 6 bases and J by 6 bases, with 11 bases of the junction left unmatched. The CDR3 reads CASSDRDRGSFQPQHF. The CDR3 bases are TGTGCCAGTAGCGACCGGGACAGGGGTTCCTTTCAGCCCCAGCATTTT.

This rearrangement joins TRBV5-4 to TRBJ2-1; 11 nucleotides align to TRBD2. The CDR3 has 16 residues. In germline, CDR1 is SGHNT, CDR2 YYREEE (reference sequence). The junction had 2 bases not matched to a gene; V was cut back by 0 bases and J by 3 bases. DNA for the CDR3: TGTGCCAGCAGCTTGGTACTAGCGGGAGACTACAATGAGCAGTTCTTC. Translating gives CASSLVLAGDYNEQFF.

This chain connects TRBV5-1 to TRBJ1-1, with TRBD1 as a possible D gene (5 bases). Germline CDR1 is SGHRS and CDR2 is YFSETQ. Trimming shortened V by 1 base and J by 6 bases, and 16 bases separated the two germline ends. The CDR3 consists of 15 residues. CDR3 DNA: TGCGCCAGCAGCTTGATGGACACCCAGAAGGCTGAAGCTTTCTTT. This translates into CASSLMDTQKAEAFF. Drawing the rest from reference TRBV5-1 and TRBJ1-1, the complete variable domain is KAGVTQTPRYLIKTRGQQVTLSCSPISGHRSVSWYQQTPGQGLQFLFEYFSETQRNKGNFPGRFSGRQFSNSRSEMNVSTLELGDSALYLCASSLMDTQKAEAFFGQGTRLTVV.

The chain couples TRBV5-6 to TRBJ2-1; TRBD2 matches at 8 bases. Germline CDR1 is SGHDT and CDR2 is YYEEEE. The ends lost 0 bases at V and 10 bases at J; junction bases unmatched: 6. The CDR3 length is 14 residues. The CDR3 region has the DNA TGTGCCAGCAGCTTGGTCGGGAGGGGCGAGGAGCAGTTCTTC. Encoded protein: CASSLVGRGEEQFF.